Listed below are T cell receptor beta chains from one sample, sequenced in a study of blood T cell repertoires in COVID-19. Sequencing used immunoSEQ multiplex PCR; TCRdb keeps in-frame clones, though not all of them. Of roughly 30,000 clones listed, around 92% were seen once; the top ten hold roughly 4%. Sequenced: peripheral blood. Receptors were obtained from a human donor in a cohort sampled during active COVID-19. CDR3s include the opening cysteine and the closing phenylalanine or tryptophan. The D gene is left open where the match is weak. The size entry is marked missing in some rows and otherwise reads once, few, many or a size class.

CDR3 length: 18; J gene: TRBJ1-1; clone size: -; V gene: TRBV4-1; D gene: TRBD1; CDR3 DNA: TGCGCCAGCAGCCAGGTTACATGGGACAGAAACATGAACACTGAAGCTTTCTTT; CDR3 protein: CASSQVTWDRNMNTEAFF
CDR3 length: 15; J gene: TRBJ2-2; clone size: -; V gene: TRBV6-2/TRBV6-3; D gene: TRBD1; CDR3 DNA: TGTGCCAGCAGCCTCGACAGGGGGCCCGCCGGGGAGCTGTTTTTT; CDR3 protein: CASSLDRGPAGELFF
CDR3 length: 15; J gene: TRBJ1-3; clone size: -; V gene: TRBV4-2; D gene: TRBD1; CDR3 DNA: TGTGCCAGCAGCCATCCTCAGGGGGCTGGAAACACCATATATTTT; CDR3 protein: CASSHPQGAGNTIYF
CDR3 length: 18; J gene: TRBJ2-2; clone size: once; V gene: TRBV18; D gene: TRBD2; CDR3 DNA: TGTGCCAGCTCACGGACTAGCGGGGGGACTACGAACACCGGGGAGCTGTTTTTT; CDR3 protein: CASSRTSGGTTNTGELFF
CDR3 length: 15; J gene: TRBJ2-2; clone size: -; V gene: TRBV7-2; D gene: TRBD2; CDR3 DNA: TGTGCCAGCAGCTTAGTGCGGGGGGACACCGGGGAGCTGTTTTTT; CDR3 protein: CASSLVRGDTGELFF
CDR3 length: 16; J gene: TRBJ1-4; clone size: -; V gene: TRBV9; D gene: TRBD1; CDR3 DNA: TGTGCCAGCAGCGCGGCGGGACAGGGGGCTTATGAAAAACTGTTTTTT; CDR3 protein: CASSAAGQGAYEKLFF
CDR3 length: 13; J gene: TRBJ2-2; clone size: few; V gene: TRBV7-3; D gene: -; CDR3 DNA: TGTGCCAGCAGCCCAGACAGTAGAAGGGGGCTGTTTTTT; CDR3 protein: CASSPDSRRGLFF
CDR3 length: 15; J gene: TRBJ2-5; clone size: -; V gene: TRBV10-2; D gene: TRBD1; CDR3 DNA: TGCGCCAGCAGTGCTGGACAGGGGGCCCAAGAGACCCAGTACTTC; CDR3 protein: CASSAGQGAQETQYF
CDR3 length: 14; J gene: TRBJ1-2; clone size: once; V gene: TRBV2; D gene: -; CDR3 DNA: TGTGCCAGCAGTGCAGGGGAATCAGGGTATGGCTACACCTTC; CDR3 protein: CASSAGESGYGYTF
CDR3 length: 14; J gene: TRBJ2-3; clone size: -; V gene: TRBV5-6; D gene: -; CDR3 DNA: TGTGCCAGCACCACCCTGGAGGGGGGGCATACGCAGTATTTT; CDR3 protein: CASTTLEGGHTQYF
CDR3 length: 16; J gene: TRBJ2-1; clone size: -; V gene: TRBV20-1; D gene: TRBD1; CDR3 DNA: TGCAGTGCTAGTTCGATACCGGGACAGTGGGCCAATGAGCAGTTCTTC; CDR3 protein: CSASSIPGQWANEQFF
CDR3 length: 15; J gene: TRBJ1-1; clone size: -; V gene: TRBV5-4; D gene: -; CDR3 DNA: TGTGCCAGCAGCTTCAGCTCTACAGGAAACACTGAAGCTTTCTTT; CDR3 protein: CASSFSSTGNTEAFF
CDR3 length: 14; J gene: TRBJ1-6; clone size: few; V gene: TRBV5-1; D gene: TRBD1; CDR3 DNA: TGCGCCAGCAGCGTCGACAGGGTCGGCTCACCCCTCCACTTT; CDR3 protein: CASSVDRVGSPLHF
CDR3 length: 14; J gene: TRBJ2-1; clone size: -; V gene: TRBV6-5; D gene: TRBD2; CDR3 DNA: TGTGCCAGCACGGCCCTAGCGGGGGGGCATGAGCAGTTCTTC; CDR3 protein: CASTALAGGHEQFF
CDR3 length: 12; J gene: TRBJ1-5; clone size: few; V gene: TRBV19; D gene: -; CDR3 DNA: TGTGCCAGTAGTATATGGGGAGAGACCCAGCATTTT; CDR3 protein: CASSIWGETQHF
CDR3 length: 14; J gene: TRBJ1-1; clone size: -; V gene: TRBV3-1/TRBV3-2; D gene: -; CDR3 DNA: TGTGCCAGCAGCCAAGAGGGGAGGGACACTGAAGCTTTCTTT; CDR3 protein: CASSQEGRDTEAFF
CDR3 length: 13; J gene: TRBJ1-3; clone size: -; V gene: TRBV19; D gene: -; CDR3 DNA: TGTGCCAGTAGCTCTGTCTCTGGAAACACCATATATTTT; CDR3 protein: CASSSVSGNTIYF
CDR3 length: 14; J gene: TRBJ2-6; clone size: few; V gene: TRBV6-5; D gene: -; CDR3 DNA: TGTGCCAGCAGTTCTGAGTACGGGGCCAACGTCCTGACTTTC; CDR3 protein: CASSSEYGANVLTF
CDR3 length: 11; J gene: TRBJ2-2; clone size: -; V gene: TRBV5-1; D gene: -; CDR3 DNA: TGCGCCAGCAGCTTCGGCGGGGAGCTGTTTTTT; CDR3 protein: CASSFGGELFF
CDR3 length: 16; J gene: TRBJ1-1; clone size: -; V gene: TRBV6-5; D gene: -; CDR3 DNA: TGTGCCAGCAGTTACGCCGGCTCAGGGTTCGACACTGAAGCTTTCTTT; CDR3 protein: CASSYAGSGFDTEAFF
CDR3 length: 15; J gene: TRBJ1-2; clone size: -; V gene: TRBV3-1/TRBV3-2; D gene: TRBD1; CDR3 DNA: TGTGCCAGCAGCCAAGGCACAGGGGCTTTCTATGGCTACACCTTC; CDR3 protein: CASSQGTGAFYGYTF
CDR3 length: 15; J gene: TRBJ2-2; clone size: -; V gene: TRBV2; D gene: -; CDR3 DNA: TGTGCCAGCGGGCAGTCAGGGGTCAACACCGGGGAGCTGTTTTTT; CDR3 protein: CASGQSGVNTGELFF